There are a few counts of the clone carrying this TCR beta chain. The antigen is not known. The data stem from a study of cytomegalovirus exposure and HLA in healthy donors. Study findings and constraints: Later analysis revealed greater clonal expansion in HLA-associated TCR beta chains than in equally common others. Reportedly, HLA-A and HLA-B alleles of most subjects were accurately predicted from TCR beta.

PCR involved 60 Vbeta and 13 Jbeta primers. The assay was immunoSEQ multiplex PCR, and TCRdb's table has in-frame clones only and misses some. Of 110,000 to 150,000 clones in the sample, 75% to 80% were seen once. The receptor was isolated from a woman under 30 in good health and CMV-seropositive. Source material: PBMCs.

CDR3 coding DNA: TGTGCCAGCCACCGGGAAAACACCGGGGAGCTGTTTTTT. Its translation is CASHRENTGELFF. This chain uses TRBV6-1 with TRBJ2-2; D perhaps matches TRBD2 (5 bases). This CDR3 contains 13 residues. Germline CDR1 MNHNS, CDR2 SASEGT. Between the trimmed V and J ends, which lost 8 bases and 2 bases, there was a span of 9 bases.